These 5 T cell receptor beta chains came from one sample sequenced in a study of graft-versus-host responses after intestinal transplantation. No cognate antigen is known for these TCRs. Profiling relied on immunoSEQ multiplex PCR, and the TCRdb table lists in-frame clones only, not all of them. The data show more than 100,000 clones, approximately 95% seen once. The sample here was unstimulated CD4+ T cells sorted from spleen or lymph node cells, taken before intestinal transplant. The receptors originated from a human donor who received an intestinal transplant.

The chain is built from TRBV21-1 and TRBJ2-2; the table's D call, TRBD2, was not checked against the DNA. TRBV21-1 counts as a pseudogene. The CDR3 runs 16 residues. This CDR3 reads CASSKAQRGGTGELFF. The DNA of the CDR3 is TGTGCCAGCAGCAAAGCACAGCGGGGGGGCACCGGGGAGCTGTTTTTT.

The sample holds one count of this clone. The chain links TRBV5-5 to TRBJ2-7; D gene uncertain. V lost 1 base and J 6 bases, leaving 5 bases between the germline ends. Germline V gives CDR1 SGHKS, CDR2 YYEKEE (reference sequence). The CDR3 is 11 residues long. This CDR3 reads CASSLSREQYF. The CDR3 DNA reads as TGTGCCAGCAGCTTGTCCCGCGAGCAGTACTTC.

The chain couples TRBV27 to TRBJ2-6; D is uncertain. Germline CDR1 is MNHEY and CDR2 is SMNVEV (reference sequence). The CDR3 totals 17 residues. Trimming pared 2 bases from V and 0 bases from J, leaving 11 bases between. As DNA, the CDR3 is TGTGCCAGCAGTTTAGAAGGGCCTTTCTCTGGGGCCAACGTCCTGACTTTC. Translation gives CASSLEGPFSGANVLTF.

The chain is built from TRBV27 and TRBJ1-1, with D unresolved. CDR3 length: 12 residues. Trimming cost V 0 bases and J 4 bases, with 3 bases left between them. The V gene's germline CDR1 is MNHEY and CDR2 SMNVEV (reference sequence). CDR3 bases: TGTGCCAGCAGTTTATCGGGCACTGAAGCTTTCTTT. Amino acid sequence: CASSLSGTEAFF.

This chain uses TRBV28 with TRBJ1-2; a weak D match, TRBD1 (6 bases). There are 13 residues in the CDR3. Germline-derived CDR1 and CDR2 are MDHEN and SYDVKM. V lost 10 bases and J 2 bases, leaving 14 bases between the germline ends. CDR3 bases: TGTGCCATCCACCACAGGGAGAACTATGGCTACACCTTC. Protein sequence: CAIHHRENYGYTF.